The 14 T cell receptor beta chains listed next were all sequenced from one sample in a study of regulatory T cells in long-lasting Graves disease. Time point defined: newly diagnosed GD, antithyroid drugs for less than 3 months. The TCR library was made from RNA extracted from PBMCs. Arm-PCR of CDR3 regions and iRepertoire HTBI primers were the basis on which TCR beta libraries were built. TCRdb re-called the multiplex PCR reads through MiXCR, storing one row per CDR3 protein. The data contain approximately 270,000 distinct CDR3 sequences, approximately 18% of them singletons. This sample was shared with a second study, whose subject was T cells in Graves' hyperthyroidism and ophthalmopathy.

Sequencing was performed on peripheral blood mononuclear cells (PBMCs), taken at new diagnosis, from a patient treated with antithyroid drugs. Receptors originate from a woman in her thirties with Graves disease.

The V gene is TRBV12-3 or TRBV12-4, the J gene TRBJ2-1; D is possibly TRBD2 (6 bases). V was clipped by 6 bases and J by 13 bases, with 22 bases between them. The length of the CDR3 is 14 residues. The CDR3 reads CASSIRGSDETQFF. The DNA of the CDR3 is TGTGCCAGCAGCATTCGGGGGAGTGACGAGACCCAGTTCTTC.

Note on this clonotype: A single base is all that separates this from a far larger clone, so a read error is likely. This likely comes from a read error, as the CDR3 has no conserved phenylalanine or tryptophan at its end. The chain combines TRBV3-1 with TRBJ2-7, with D possibly being TRBD1 (5 bases). The CDR3 has 14 residues. Trimming took 5 bases from V and 5 from J, leaving 16 bases between them. CDR1 and CDR2 from the germline V gene are LGHDT and YNNKEL (reference sequence). CDR3 region: CASSLRQSHNEQYS. As DNA, the CDR3 is TGTGCCAGCAGCTTACGACAGTCCCATAACGAGCAGTACTCC.

At least ten counts were recorded for this clonotype. The chain joins TRBV28 to TRBJ1-1; D gene ambiguous. Germline lookup yields CDR1 MDHEN and CDR2 SYDVKM. The germline V and J ends were trimmed by 1 base and 3 bases, with 12 bases remaining between them. This CDR3 has 15 amino acids. The CDR3 loop reads CASSLYPPGDTEAFF. The CDR3 nucleotides read TGTGCCAGCAGTTTATATCCCCCCGGGGACACTGAAGCTTTCTTT.

There are a few counts of this clonotype. The chain recombines TRBV11-2 with TRBJ1-2; 8 bases are a match to TRBD1. The V and J ends lost 5 bases and 4 bases, in that order; junction bases with no gene match: 9. Germline CDR1 and CDR2: SGHAT and FQNNGV. This CDR3 has 15 amino acids. CDR3 sequence (DNA): TGTGCCAGCAGCCTCACAGGGGGTAACGTCTATGGCTACACCTTC. Its protein product is CASSLTGGNVYGYTF.

The chain is built from TRBV4-1 and TRBJ2-2; D gene ambiguous. V shed 0 bases and J shed 5 bases, with 13 bases lying between them. This CDR3 contains 16 residues. Germline CDR1 MGHRA, CDR2 YSYEKL. CDR3 nucleotides: TGCGCCAGCAGCCAAGAGAGGCAGGTCGGTACCGGGGAGCTGTTTTTT. This gives the protein CASSQERQVGTGELFF.

This clonotype has ten or more counts. The genes are TRBV20-1 and TRBJ2-5, with 8 bases that match TRBD2. Germline values: CDR1 DFQATT, CDR2 SNEGSKA (reference sequence). The CDR3 length is 16 residues. V lost 1 base to trimming and J lost 5 bases; unmatched junction nucleotides: 12. The CDR3 loop is CSARVAGGPTSETQYF. CDR3 sequence (DNA): TGCAGTGCTAGAGTGGCGGGGGGCCCCACATCGGAGACCCAGTACTTC.

This chain uses TRBV27 with TRBJ1-1; 10 bases fit TRBD1. The junction had 9 bases not matched to a gene; V was cut back by 1 base and J by 4 bases. This CDR3 spans 17 amino acids. Per germline, CDR1 MNHEY and CDR2 SMNVEV (reference sequence). CDR3 DNA: TGTGCCAGCAGTTTATTTGGCCGGACAGGGGGTAGCACTGAAGCTTTCTTT. It encodes CASSLFGRTGGSTEAFF.

J is TRBJ2-4 and V is TRBV6-2 or TRBV6-3; 9 bases fit TRBD2. The V and J ends lost 6 bases and 5 bases, in that order; junction bases with no gene match: 8. Germline loops: CDR1 MNHEY, CDR2 SVGEGT. This CDR3 region has 15 residues. In nucleotides, the CDR3 is TGTGCCAGCAGCGCGGGGGGGGGCAGTGAAAACATTCAGTACTTC. Protein product: CASSAGGGSENIQYF.

This clonotype was seen only a few times. This chain joins TRBV4-1 and TRBJ2-7; D possibly corresponds to TRBD2 (7 bases). The germline V gene has CDR1 MGHRA and CDR2 YSYEKL. The V end lost 2 bases, the J end lost 2 bases, and 13 bases lay between the germline ends. The length of the CDR3 is 15 residues. CDR3 sequence reads: CASSQSRGATYEQYF. DNA of the CDR3: TGCGCCAGCAGCCAAAGTCGGGGGGCAACCTACGAGCAGTACTTC.

V and J are TRBV6-1 and TRBJ1-5; possible D gene TRBD1, 5 bases. V gave up 6 bases and J gave up 3 bases, with 24 bases separating them. In germline, CDR1 is MNHNS, CDR2 SASEGT. There are 18 residues in the CDR3. CDR3: CASSRTRHGTRNNQPQHF. CDR3 nucleotides: TGTGCCAGCAGCCGCACACGACATGGGACGCGGAACAATCAGCCCCAGCATTTT.

This clonotype occurred many times. The chain uses TRBV20-1 and TRBJ2-1; possibly TRBD1 or TRBD2 for D (6 bases each). Between the trimmed V and J ends, which lost 0 bases and 0 bases, there was a span of 12 bases. CDR1 and CDR2 (germline): DFQATT, SNEGSKA (reference sequence). This CDR3 spans 16 amino acids. The CDR3 bases are TGCAGTGCTAGAGATGAGGGGGGAAGCTCCTACAATGAGCAGTTCTTC. Residues: CSARDEGGSSYNEQFF.

This clonotype was detected many times. The rearrangement links TRBV4-1 to TRBJ1-2, with 9 bases fitting TRBD1. The length of the CDR3 is 15 residues. The V segment lost 6 bases and the J segment 2 bases; nucleotides outside the gene matches: 7. Germline-derived CDR1 and CDR2 are MGHRA and YSYEKL. The DNA of the CDR3 is TGCGCCAGCAGACCGCTCGGACAGGGGAACTATGGCTACACCTTC. This gives the protein CASRPLGQGNYGYTF.

This clonotype was observed many times. The CDR3 here is CSAPGTSGNSYEQYF. CDR3 in DNA: TGCAGTGCTCCAGGGACTAGCGGGAACTCCTACGAGCAGTACTTC. The genes are TRBV20-1 and TRBJ2-7; 13 bases align to TRBD2. J lost 0 bases, V lost 5 bases, and 4 bases had no gene match. The CDR3 contains 15 residues. Germline V gives CDR1 DFQATT, CDR2 SNEGSKA (reference sequence).

J is TRBJ2-6 and V is TRBV4-1; D not certain. Germline-derived CDR1 and CDR2 are MGHRA and YSYEKL. This CDR3 has 13 residues. Trimming stripped 1 base from V and 2 bases from J, with 0 bases between. In DNA, the CDR3 is TGCGCCAGCAGCCAAGCTGGGGCCAACGTCCTGACTTTC. Its translation: CASSQAGANVLTF.